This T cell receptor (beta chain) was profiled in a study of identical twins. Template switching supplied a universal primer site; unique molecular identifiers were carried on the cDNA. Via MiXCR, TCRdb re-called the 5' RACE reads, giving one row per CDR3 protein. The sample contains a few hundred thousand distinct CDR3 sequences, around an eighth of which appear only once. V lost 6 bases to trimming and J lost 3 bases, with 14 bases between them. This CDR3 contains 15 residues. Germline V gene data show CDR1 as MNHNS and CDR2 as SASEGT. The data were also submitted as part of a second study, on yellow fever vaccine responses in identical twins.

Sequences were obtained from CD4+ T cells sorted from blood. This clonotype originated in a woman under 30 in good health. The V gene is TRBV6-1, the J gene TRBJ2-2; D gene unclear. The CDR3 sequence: CASSQTGLHTGELFF. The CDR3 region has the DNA TGTGCCAGCAGCCAGACCGGGTTACACACCGGGGAGCTGTTTTTT.